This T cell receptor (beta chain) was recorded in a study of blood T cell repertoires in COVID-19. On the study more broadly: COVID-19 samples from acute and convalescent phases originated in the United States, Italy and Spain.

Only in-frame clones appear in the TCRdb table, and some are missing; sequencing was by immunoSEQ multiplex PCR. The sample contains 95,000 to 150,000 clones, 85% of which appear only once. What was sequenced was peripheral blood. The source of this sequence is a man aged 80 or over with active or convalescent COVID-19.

The CDR3 spells CSVRGQGASYEQYF. For the CDR3, the DNA is TGCAGCGTTCGAGGACAGGGAGCCTCCTACGAGCAGTACTTC. The chain joins TRBV29-1 to TRBJ2-7, with 8 bases that match TRBD1. Trimming at V came to 5 bases and at J to 0 bases, leaving 6 bases not matched to a gene. This CDR3 has 14 amino acids. The germline gives CDR1 SQVTM, CDR2 ANQGSEA.